The T cell receptor beta chain described here comes from a study of T cells expressing NK-cell markers. Across the whole study: It was sorted CD3+CD56+NKG2C+, CD3+CD56+NKG2C- and CD3+CD56-NKG2C+ T cells that supplied the TCR beta repertoires. There were seven HCMV-seropositive donors and one seronegative donor among the eight sequenced.

The authors generated TCR beta cDNA through 5'RACE template switching with UMIs. TCRdb re-called the 5' RACE reads and gives one entry per CDR3 protein, without DNA. The repertoire shows roughly 430,000 distinct CDR3 sequences; the top ten hold 6% to 8%. Overall study results and limits: Where a handful of donors were concerned, these clonotypes also led the CD3+CD56-NKG2C+ fraction.

Germline CDR1 reads MNHEY; CDR2 reads SVGEGT. The CDR3 is 15 residues long. About this clonotype: Antigen: not known.

The source material was blood T cells: a sorted CD56 or NKG2C T cell subset, CD4+ or CD8+ T cells, or bulk PBMC T cells (not recorded which). This chain joins TRBV6-2 or TRBV6-3 and TRBJ2-1. This receptor was taken from a woman between 18 and 70 years old in good health. CDR3 residues: CASSYGVSWYNEQFF.